This passage covers 22 T cell receptor beta chains from one sample sequenced in a study of T-cell reconstitution after alpha-beta-depleted transplantation in children. The authors prepared the TCRbeta library with unique molecular identifiers. TCRdb redid the calling of the PCR reads with MiXCR, one entry per CDR3 protein. The repertoire includes hundreds of thousands of distinct CDR3 sequences, around 13% of them detected once, and 2% to 2.5% sits in the top ten. Material: PBMCs, mostly from graft donor cells, obtained 360 days after TCRalphabeta/CD19-depleted stem cell transplant. The receptors derive from a male patient between 10 and 17 years old who had a stem cell transplant for acute myeloid leukemia, so the T cells may come from the graft donor.

The chain joins TRBV11-2 to TRBJ2-1; TRBD2 is a possible D gene (7 bases). This CDR3 contains 16 residues. With 5 bases removed from V and 3 bases from J, the gap between germline ends came to 17 bases. The germline gives CDR1 SGHAT, CDR2 FQNNGV. CDR3 in DNA: TGTGCCAGCAGCCTTAGGGGGAGGGCCCTCTACAATGAGCAGTTCTTC. Encoded protein: CASSLRGRALYNEQFF.

The chain uses TRBV21-1 and TRBJ1-5; the table's D call TRBD1 went unverified against the DNA. TRBV21-1 is a pseudogene locus. The CDR3 spans 19 residues. CDR3 nucleotides: TGTGCCAGCAGCAAAAACGACAGAGAGGGAAGGGGTAGCAATCAGCCCCAGCATTTT. Encoded protein: CASSKNDREGRGSNQPQHF.

V gene TRBV30 combines with J gene TRBJ2-7, with 8 bases aligning to TRBD1. Germline V gene lookup returns CDR1 GTSNPN and CDR2 SVGIG (reference sequence). V shed 5 bases, J shed 5 bases, and the junction held 8 bases outside the gene matches. CDR3 length: 13 amino acids. CDR3 coding DNA: TGTGCCTGGGAGGGACAGGCGCCCCACGAGCAGTACTTC. Encoded protein: CAWEGQAPHEQYF.

The chain couples TRBV20-1 to TRBJ2-1; tentatively, D is TRBD2 (5 bases). This CDR3 has 15 amino acids. The V gene lost 1 base and the J gene lost 6 bases, with 16 bases spanning the gap. Germline-derived CDR1 and CDR2 are DFQATT and SNEGSKA (reference sequence). The CDR3 sequence: CSARADLARSNEQFF. For the CDR3, the DNA is TGCAGTGCTAGAGCCGATCTAGCCAGAAGCAATGAGCAGTTCTTC.

In this sample, this clonotype turned up a few times. The CDR3 sequence: CASSLQGRGRGNYGYTF. For the CDR3, the DNA is TGTGCCAGCAGCCTACAGGGACGCGGCCGAGGGAACTATGGCTACACCTTC. V gene TRBV21-1 combines with J gene TRBJ1-2; the table's D call, TRBD1, was not checked against the DNA. TRBV21-1 is reported as a pseudogene. CDR3 size: 17 residues.

This clonotype was detected many times. This sequence joins TRBV3-1 and TRBJ2-2; D remains unclear. The CDR3 consists of 13 residues. With 4 bases removed from V and 1 base from J, the gap between germline ends came to 4 bases. Looked up from germline, CDR1 is LGHDT and CDR2 is YNNKEL (reference sequence). The CDR3 DNA follows: TGTGCCAGCAGCCCATGGAACACCGGGGAGCTGTTTTTT. This encodes CASSPWNTGELFF.

The chain employs TRBV6-1 and TRBJ2-6; 8 nucleotides line up with TRBD1. Per germline, CDR1 MNHNS and CDR2 SASEGT. V shed 6 bases and J 2 bases; nucleotides not matched to a gene: 6. CDR3 length: 16 residues. Here the CDR3 DNA reads TGTGCCAGCAGAGGACAGGGCCGGACTGGGGCCAACGTCCTGACTTTC. Its protein is CASRGQGRTGANVLTF.

The gene calls are TRBV18 and TRBJ2-5, with D possibly TRBD2 on 6 matching bases. The CDR3 is 16 amino acids. V was trimmed by 6 bases and J by 0 bases, leaving 17 bases between them. CDR1 KGHSH and CDR2 LQKENI come from the germline V gene. Here the CDR3 reads CASSPDYPLYQETQYF. The CDR3 coding sequence is TGTGCCAGCTCTCCGGACTATCCCCTTTACCAAGAGACCCAGTACTTC.

The chain employs TRBV29-1 and TRBJ1-1; TRBD1 matches at 10 bases. Germline trimming cut 6 bases from V and 5 bases from J; bases unmatched to any gene: 3. The CDR3 is made up of 12 amino acids. Per the germline V gene, CDR1 is SQVTM and CDR2 is ANQGSEA. This CDR3 is CSVGTGATEAFF. Here the CDR3 DNA reads TGCAGCGTCGGGACAGGGGCGACTGAAGCTTTCTTT.

This chain joins TRBV28 and TRBJ2-5; tentatively, D is TRBD1 (6 bases). Germline CDR1 and CDR2: MDHEN and SYDVKM. V was shortened by 1 base and J by 7 bases, with 16 bases between the two germline ends. This CDR3 has 15 amino acids. This CDR3 reads CASSLLVQGKGTQYF. The CDR3 DNA reads TGTGCCAGCAGTTTATTAGTCCAGGGGAAGGGGACCCAGTACTTC.

This clonotype was seen only a few times. The chain combines TRBV7-9 with TRBJ2-5, with D maybe TRBD2 (6 bases). V lost 3 bases to trimming and J lost 1 base, with 12 bases between them. The CDR3 has 15 residues. Germline V gene data show CDR1 as SEHNR and CDR2 as FQNEAQ (reference sequence). The DNA for the CDR3 is TGTGCCAGCAGCTTTAGAGTGGGACTCCAAGAGACCCAGTACTTC. This translates into CASSFRVGLQETQYF. The full variable domain, in which reference TRBV7-9 and TRBJ2-5 provide the parts outside the CDR3, is DTGVSQNPRHKITKRGQNVTFRCDPISEHNRLYWYRQTLGQGPEFLTYFQNEAQLEKSRLLSDRFSAERPKGSFSTLEIQRTEQGDSAMYLCASSFRVGLQETQYFGPGTRLLVL.

V is TRBV9 and J is TRBJ2-5; no reliable D call. The CDR3 consists of 14 residues. Trimming removed 1 base at V and 3 bases at J, with 10 bases between. Germline V gene sequence: CDR1 SGDLS, CDR2 YYNGEE. The CDR3 bases are TGTGCCAGCAGCGTAAGTGACTTTGAAGAGACCCAGTACTTC. Amino acids: CASSVSDFEETQYF.

This clonotype appeared many times. V is TRBV5-1 and J is TRBJ2-6; D uncertain. Trimming stripped 9 bases from V and 5 bases from J, with 12 bases between. Looked up from germline, CDR1 is SGHRS and CDR2 is YFSETQ. This CDR3 comprises 13 residues. The CDR3 here is CATQGARANVLTF. The CDR3 nucleotides read TGCGCCACCCAAGGCGCTAGGGCCAACGTCCTGACTTTC.

This chain uses TRBV12-3 or TRBV12-4 with TRBJ2-4, with a tentative D call TRBD1 (6 bases). V lost 5 bases, J lost 7 bases, and 18 bases lay in between. This CDR3 spans 15 amino acids. The CDR3 protein is CASSPTLEQGNIQYF. The CDR3 DNA follows: TGTGCCAGCAGTCCGACCCTTGAACAGGGCAACATTCAGTACTTC.

The J gene is TRBJ2-1, the V gene TRBV7-2; the D gene is possibly TRBD2 (5 bases). With 11 bases removed from V and 3 bases from J, the gap between germline ends came to 17 bases. This CDR3 region has 14 residues. The germline gives CDR1 SGHTA, CDR2 FQGNSA. Here the CDR3 DNA reads TGTGCCCTGGAGACGGAGAGGGACTACAATGAGCAGTTCTTC. Its translation: CALETERDYNEQFF.

V is TRBV25-1 and J is TRBJ1-1; a weak D match, TRBD1 (5 bases). Trimming took off 4 bases at V and 7 bases at J, with 10 bases between the two ends. This CDR3 spans 12 amino acids. Per germline, CDR1 MGHDK and CDR2 SYGVNS. CDR3 sequence reads: CASSALGGEAFF. As DNA, the CDR3 is TGTGCCAGCAGTGCCCTTGGGGGTGAAGCTTTCTTT.

This chain uses TRBV7-2 with TRBJ1-2; D not certain. The CDR3 runs to 17 residues. Trimming stripped 0 bases from V and 4 bases from J, with 18 bases between. Per the germline V gene, CDR1 is SGHTA and CDR2 is FQGNSA. DNA for the CDR3: TGTGCCAGCAGCTTAGCGCTCGGCCAGTCCCTTTTCTATGGCTACACCTTC. Encoded protein: CASSLALGQSLFYGYTF.

The chain has TRBV15 and TRBJ2-1; the match to TRBD2 covers 8 bases. Germline loops: CDR1 LNHNV, CDR2 YYDKDF (reference sequence). This CDR3 comprises 17 residues. V gave up 4 bases and J gave up 6 bases; unmatched junction bases: 14. The CDR3 DNA reads TGTGCCACCAGCAAACTACCTGACTGGCGGGAGGTCAATGAGCAGTTCTTC. It is translated as CATSKLPDWREVNEQFF.

The V call is TRBV2, the J call TRBJ2-4; D remains ambiguous. The CDR3 has 17 residues. V lost 2 bases, J lost 2 bases, and 16 bases lay in between. Germline V CDR1 and CDR2: SNHLY, FYNNEI. The CDR3 DNA reads as TGTGCCAGCAGTGAAAGACGGTCCTTCGGGCCCAAAAACATTCAGTACTTC. This encodes CASSERRSFGPKNIQYF.

This clonotype came up a few times. The chain combines TRBV10-3 with TRBJ2-1, with TRBD1 identical over 10 bases. The CDR3 sequence is 16 residues long. CDR1 and CDR2 from the germline V gene are ENHRY and SYGVKD. Losses at the gene ends were 5 bases for V and 1 base for J; bases not matched to a gene: 5. The CDR3 DNA reads as TGTGCCATCAGTCGACCGGGACAGGGGTCCTACAATGAGCAGTTCTTC. Protein: CAISRPGQGSYNEQFF.

This clonotype turned up a few times. The rearrangement uses TRBV29-1 and TRBJ2-7; no reliable D call. The CDR3 totals 11 residues. V lost 7 bases and J lost 4, with 11 bases in between. The germline V gene encodes CDR1 SQVTM and CDR2 ANQGSEA. CDR3: CSAHRDYEQYF. The CDR3 DNA reads as TGCAGCGCCCACCGAGATTACGAGCAGTACTTC.

This clonotype was recorded many times. The chain employs TRBV12-3 or TRBV12-4 and TRBJ2-1, with 9 bases lining up with TRBD2. Trimming took 4 bases from V and 4 from J; bases not matched to a gene: 8. CDR3 size: 16 residues. The CDR3 sequence is CASSYNPAGGYNEQFF. Written as DNA, the CDR3 is TGTGCCAGCAGTTATAATCCGGCGGGAGGGTACAATGAGCAGTTCTTC.